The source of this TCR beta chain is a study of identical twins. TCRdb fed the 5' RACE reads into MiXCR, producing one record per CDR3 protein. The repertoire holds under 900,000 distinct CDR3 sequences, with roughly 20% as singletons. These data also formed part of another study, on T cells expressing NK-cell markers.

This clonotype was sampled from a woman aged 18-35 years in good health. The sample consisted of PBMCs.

CDR3 bases: TGTGCCAGCAGCTTCCGGAGTTACTCCTACAATGAGCAGTTCTTC. Its protein product is CASSFRSYSYNEQFF. V usage is TRBV7-9 and J usage is TRBJ2-1; no firm D call. Germline CDR1 SEHNR, CDR2 FQNEAQ (reference sequence). The ends were cut back, 3 bases at V and 0 bases at J, with 9 bases in the middle. This CDR3 comprises 15 residues.